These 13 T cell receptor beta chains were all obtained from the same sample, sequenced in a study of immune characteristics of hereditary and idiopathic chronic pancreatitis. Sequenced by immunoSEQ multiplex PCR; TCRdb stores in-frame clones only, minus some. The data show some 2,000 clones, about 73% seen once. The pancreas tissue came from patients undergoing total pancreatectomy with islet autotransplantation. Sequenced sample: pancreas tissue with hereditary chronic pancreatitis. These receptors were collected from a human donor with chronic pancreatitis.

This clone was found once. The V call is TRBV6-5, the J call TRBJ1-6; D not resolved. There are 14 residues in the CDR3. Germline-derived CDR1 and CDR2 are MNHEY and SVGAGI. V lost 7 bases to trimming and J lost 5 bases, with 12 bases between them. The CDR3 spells CASKRGGNNSPLHF. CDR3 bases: TGTGCCAGCAAACGTGGAGGGAATAATTCACCCCTCCACTTT.

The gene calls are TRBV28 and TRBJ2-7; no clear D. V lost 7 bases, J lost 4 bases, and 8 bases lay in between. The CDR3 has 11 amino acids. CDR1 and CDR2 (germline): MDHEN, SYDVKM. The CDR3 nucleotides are TGTGCCAGCACCTTAAAATACGAGCAGTACTTC. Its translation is CASTLKYEQYF. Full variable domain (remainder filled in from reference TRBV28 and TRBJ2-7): DVKVTQSSRYLVKRTGEKVFLECVQDMDHENMFWYRQDPGLGLRLIYFSYDVKMKEKGDIPEGYSVSREKKERFSLILESASTNQTSMYLCASTLKYEQYFGPGTRLTVT.

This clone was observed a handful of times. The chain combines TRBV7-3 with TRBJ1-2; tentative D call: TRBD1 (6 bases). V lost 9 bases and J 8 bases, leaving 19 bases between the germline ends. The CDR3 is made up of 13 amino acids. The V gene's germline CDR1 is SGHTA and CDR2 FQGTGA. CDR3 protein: CASGVTGSRGYTF. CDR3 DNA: TGTGCCAGTGGGGTCACAGGGTCGAGGGGCTACACCTTC. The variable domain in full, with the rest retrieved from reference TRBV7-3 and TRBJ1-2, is GAGVSQTPSNKVTEKGKYVELRCDPISGHTALYWYRQSLGQGPEFLIYFQGTGAADDSGLPNDRFFAVRPEGSVSTLKIQRTERGDSAVYLCASGVTGSRGYTFGSGTRLTVV.

CDR3 region: CASSVEKDTQYF. As DNA, the CDR3 is TGTGCCAGCAGCGTAGAGAAAGATACGCAGTATTTT. The chain recombines TRBV9 with TRBJ2-3, with no clear D. There are 12 residues in the CDR3. V lost 0 bases to trimming and J lost 5 bases, with 4 bases between them. CDR1 SGDLS and CDR2 YYNGEE come from the germline V gene.

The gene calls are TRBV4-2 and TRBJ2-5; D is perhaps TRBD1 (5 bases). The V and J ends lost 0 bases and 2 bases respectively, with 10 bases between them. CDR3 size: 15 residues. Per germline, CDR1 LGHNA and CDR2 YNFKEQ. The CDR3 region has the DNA TGTGCCAGCAGCCAAGATAAGGGGCGGCAAGAGACCCAGTACTTC. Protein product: CASSQDKGRQETQYF.

CDR3: CASSTEAPRVAFF. The CDR3 DNA is TGTGCCAGCAGTACAGAGGCCCCTCGCGTGGCTTTCTTT. The genes are TRBV28 and TRBJ1-1; the D is unclear. CDR1 and CDR2 (germline): MDHEN, SYDVKM. V was pared by 5 bases and J by 11 bases, with 18 bases between. The CDR3 spans 13 residues.

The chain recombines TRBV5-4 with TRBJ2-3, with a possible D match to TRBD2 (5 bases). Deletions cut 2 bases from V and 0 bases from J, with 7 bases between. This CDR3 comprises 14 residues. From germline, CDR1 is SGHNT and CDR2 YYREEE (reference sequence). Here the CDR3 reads CASSFRTSTDTQYF. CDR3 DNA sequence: TGTGCCAGCAGCTTTAGGACTAGCACAGATACGCAGTATTTT.

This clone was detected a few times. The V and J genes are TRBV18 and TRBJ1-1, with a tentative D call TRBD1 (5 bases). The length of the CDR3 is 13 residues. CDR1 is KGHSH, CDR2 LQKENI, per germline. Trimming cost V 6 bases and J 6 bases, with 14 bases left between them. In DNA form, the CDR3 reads TGTGCCAGCTCGACAAATCCGACAGCTGAAGCTTTCTTT. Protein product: CASSTNPTAEAFF. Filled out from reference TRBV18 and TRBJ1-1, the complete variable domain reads NAGVMQNPRHLVRRRGQEARLRCSPMKGHSHVYWYRQLPEEGLKFMVYLQKENIIDESGMPKERFSAEFPKEGPSILRIQQVVRGDSAAYFCASSTNPTAEAFFGQGTRLTVV.

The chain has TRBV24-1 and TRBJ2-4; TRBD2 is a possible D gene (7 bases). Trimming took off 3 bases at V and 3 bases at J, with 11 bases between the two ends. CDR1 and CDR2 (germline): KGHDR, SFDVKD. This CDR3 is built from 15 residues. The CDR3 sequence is CATSDHREGKNIQYF. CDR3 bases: TGTGCCACCAGTGATCACAGGGAGGGCAAAAACATTCAGTACTTC.

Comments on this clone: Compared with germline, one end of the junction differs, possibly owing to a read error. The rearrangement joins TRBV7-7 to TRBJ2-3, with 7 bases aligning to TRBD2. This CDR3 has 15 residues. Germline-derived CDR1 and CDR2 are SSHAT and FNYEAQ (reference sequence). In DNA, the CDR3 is TGTGCTAGCAGCCCCGTAGCGGGTTCCACAGATACGCAGTATTTT. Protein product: CASSPVAGSTDTQYF.

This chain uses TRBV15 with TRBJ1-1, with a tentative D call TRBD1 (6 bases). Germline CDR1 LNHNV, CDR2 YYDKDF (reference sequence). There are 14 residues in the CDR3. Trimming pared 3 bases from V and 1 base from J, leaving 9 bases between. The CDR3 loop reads CATSSEQGNTEAFF. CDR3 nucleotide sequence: TGTGCCACCAGCAGTGAACAGGGGAACACTGAAGCTTTCTTT.

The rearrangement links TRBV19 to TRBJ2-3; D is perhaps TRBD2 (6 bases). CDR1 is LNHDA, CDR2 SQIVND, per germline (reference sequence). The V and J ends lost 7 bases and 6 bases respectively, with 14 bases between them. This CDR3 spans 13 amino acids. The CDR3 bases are TGTGCCAGTATGGCGCGGGAATGGGATACGCAGTATTTT. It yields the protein CASMAREWDTQYF.

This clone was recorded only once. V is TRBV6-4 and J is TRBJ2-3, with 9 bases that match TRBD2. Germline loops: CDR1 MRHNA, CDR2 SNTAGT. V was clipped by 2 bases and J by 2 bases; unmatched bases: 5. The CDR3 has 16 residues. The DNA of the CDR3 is TGTGCCAGCAGTGACGATGTAGCGGGAGCCACAGATACGCAGTATTTT. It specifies CASSDDVAGATDTQYF.